Listed here is a single T cell receptor beta chain. Its cognate antigen is unknown. There are 16 residues in the CDR3. Germline lookup yields CDR1 LNHDA and CDR2 SQIVND (reference sequence). V lost 1 base and J 2 bases, leaving 14 bases between the germline ends. Researchers used genomic DNA as the template to profile TCR beta VDJ and CDR3. TCRdb re-analysed the reads in MiXCR, keeping a single row per CDR3 protein. The sample gives 160,000 or so distinct CDR3 sequences, roughly 48% of which show up once; approximately 3% is in the top ten. This specimen belongs to a study of CD8+CD57+ T cells in acquired aplastic anemia. Selection for sequencing was limited to patients who had shown CD8+CD57+ cell expansion by flow cytometry. Findings of the study overall: The study identified roughly 31 CD8+ CDR3 sequences shared by patients and controls.

The V call is TRBV19, the J call TRBJ1-2, with TRBD1 as a possible D gene (5 bases). This TCR came from a human donor with aplastic anemia. The source material was sorted CD4+, CD8+, or CD8+CD57+ T cells (not recorded which) from PBMCs. The CDR3 loop reads CASSIVGPPPNYGYTF. The CDR3, as DNA: TGTGCCAGTAGTATAGTGGGGCCACCTCCGAACTATGGCTACACCTTC. Drawing the rest from reference TRBV19 and TRBJ1-2, the complete variable domain is DGGITQSPKYLFRKEGQNVTLSCEQNLNHDAMYWYRQDPGQGLRLIYYSQIVNDFQKGDIAEGYSVSREKKESFPLTVTSAQKNPTAFYLCASSIVGPPPNYGYTFGSGTRLTVV.